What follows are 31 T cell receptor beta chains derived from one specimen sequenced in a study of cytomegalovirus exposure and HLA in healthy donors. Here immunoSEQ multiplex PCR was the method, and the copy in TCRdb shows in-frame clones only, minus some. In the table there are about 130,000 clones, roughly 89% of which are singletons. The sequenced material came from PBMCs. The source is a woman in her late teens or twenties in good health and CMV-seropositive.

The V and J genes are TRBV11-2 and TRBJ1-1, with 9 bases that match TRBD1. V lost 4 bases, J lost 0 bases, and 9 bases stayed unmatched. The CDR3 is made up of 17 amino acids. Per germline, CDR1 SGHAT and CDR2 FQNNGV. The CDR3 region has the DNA TGTGCCAGCAGCTCCCAAGGGACAGGGTTTGTGAACACTGAAGCTTTCTTT. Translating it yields CASSSQGTGFVNTEAFF.

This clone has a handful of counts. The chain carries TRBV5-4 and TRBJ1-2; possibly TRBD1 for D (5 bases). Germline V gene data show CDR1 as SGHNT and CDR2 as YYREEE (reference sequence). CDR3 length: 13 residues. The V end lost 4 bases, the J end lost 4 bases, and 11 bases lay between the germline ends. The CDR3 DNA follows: TGTGCCAGCAGCCCTCGGGGGGGCTATGGCTACACCTTC. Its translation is CASSPRGGYGYTF.

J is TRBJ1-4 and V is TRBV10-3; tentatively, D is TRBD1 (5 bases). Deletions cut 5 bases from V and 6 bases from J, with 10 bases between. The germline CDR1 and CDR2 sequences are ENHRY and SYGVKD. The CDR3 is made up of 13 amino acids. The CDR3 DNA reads TGTGCCATCAGTCAGCCGGGGGATGAAAAACTGTTTTTT. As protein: CAISQPGDEKLFF.

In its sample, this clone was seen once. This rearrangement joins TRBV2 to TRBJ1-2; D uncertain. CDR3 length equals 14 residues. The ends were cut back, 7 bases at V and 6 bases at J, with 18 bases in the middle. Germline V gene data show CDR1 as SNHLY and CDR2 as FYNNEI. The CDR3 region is CASNVWTEGHGYTF. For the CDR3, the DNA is TGTGCCAGCAATGTCTGGACCGAGGGCCATGGCTACACCTTC.

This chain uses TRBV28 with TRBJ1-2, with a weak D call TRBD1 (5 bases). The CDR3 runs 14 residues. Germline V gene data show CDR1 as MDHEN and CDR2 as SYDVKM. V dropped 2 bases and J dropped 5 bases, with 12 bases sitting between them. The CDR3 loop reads CASSLGASTYGYTF. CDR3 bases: TGTGCCAGCAGTTTAGGGGCCAGTACGTATGGCTACACCTTC.

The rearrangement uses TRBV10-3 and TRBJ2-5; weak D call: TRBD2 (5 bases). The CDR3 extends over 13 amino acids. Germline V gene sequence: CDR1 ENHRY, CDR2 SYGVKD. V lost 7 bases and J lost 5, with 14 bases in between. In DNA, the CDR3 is TGTGCCATCAAAGAGGGCGGCGGCGAGACCCAGTACTTC. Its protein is CAIKEGGGETQYF.

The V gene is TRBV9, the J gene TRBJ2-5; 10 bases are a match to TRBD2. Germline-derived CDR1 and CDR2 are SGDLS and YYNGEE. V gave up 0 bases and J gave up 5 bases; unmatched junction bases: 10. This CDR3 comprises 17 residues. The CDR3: CASSVGGQRGGRETQYF. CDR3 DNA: TGTGCCAGCAGCGTAGGAGGGCAGCGGGGGGGCCGGGAGACCCAGTACTTC.

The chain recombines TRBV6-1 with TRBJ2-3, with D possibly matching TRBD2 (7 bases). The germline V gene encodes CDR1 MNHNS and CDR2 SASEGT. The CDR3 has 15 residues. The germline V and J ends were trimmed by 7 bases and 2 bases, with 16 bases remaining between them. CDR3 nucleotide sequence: TGTGCCAGCACGCGAGGGGGGGGATACACAGATACGCAGTATTTT. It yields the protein CASTRGGGYTDTQYF.

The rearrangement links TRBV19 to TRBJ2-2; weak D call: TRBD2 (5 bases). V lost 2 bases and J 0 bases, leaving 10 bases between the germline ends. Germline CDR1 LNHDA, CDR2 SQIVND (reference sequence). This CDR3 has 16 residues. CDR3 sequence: CASSITRTSNTGELFF. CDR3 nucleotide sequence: TGTGCCAGTAGTATAACCAGGACTTCGAACACCGGGGAGCTGTTTTTT.

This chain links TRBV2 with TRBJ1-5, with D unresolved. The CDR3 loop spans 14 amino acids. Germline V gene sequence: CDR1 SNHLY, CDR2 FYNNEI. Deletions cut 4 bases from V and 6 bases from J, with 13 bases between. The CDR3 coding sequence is TGTGCCAGCAGTGTCGAAGGAGGGAGTCAGCCCCAGCATTTT. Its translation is CASSVEGGSQPQHF. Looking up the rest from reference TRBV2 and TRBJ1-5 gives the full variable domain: EPEVTQTPSHQVTQMGQEVILRCVPISNHLYFYWYRQILGQKVEFLVSFYNNEISEKSEIFDDQFSVERPDGSNFTLKIRSTKLEDSAMYFCASSVEGGSQPQHFGDGTRLSIL.

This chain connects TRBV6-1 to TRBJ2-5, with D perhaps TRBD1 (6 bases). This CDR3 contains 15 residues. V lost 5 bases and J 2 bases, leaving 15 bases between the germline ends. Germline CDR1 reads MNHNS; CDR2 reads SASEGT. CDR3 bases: TGTGCCAGCAGTCAGGACGGGACACCTCAAGAGACCCAGTACTTC. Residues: CASSQDGTPQETQYF.

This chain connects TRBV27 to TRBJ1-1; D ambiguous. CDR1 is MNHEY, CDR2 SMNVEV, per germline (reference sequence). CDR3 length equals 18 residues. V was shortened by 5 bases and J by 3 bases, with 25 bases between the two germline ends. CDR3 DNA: TGTGCCAGCAGTCCAAGGCGGTACCCTTTAAGTTCGGACACTGAAGCTTTCTTT. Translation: CASSPRRYPLSSDTEAFF.

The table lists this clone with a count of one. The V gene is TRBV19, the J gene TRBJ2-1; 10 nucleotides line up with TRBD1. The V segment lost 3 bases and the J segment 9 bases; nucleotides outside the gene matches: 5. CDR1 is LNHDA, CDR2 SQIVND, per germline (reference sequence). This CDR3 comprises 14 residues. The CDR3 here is CASSIYGTGVEQFF. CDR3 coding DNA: TGTGCCAGTAGTATTTACGGGACAGGGGTTGAGCAGTTCTTC.

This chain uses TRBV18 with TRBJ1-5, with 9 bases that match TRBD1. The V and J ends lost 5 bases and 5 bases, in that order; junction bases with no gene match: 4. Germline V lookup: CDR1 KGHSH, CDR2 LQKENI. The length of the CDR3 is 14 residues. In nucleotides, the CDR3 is TGTGCCAGCTCAGCGACAGGGGGTTATCAGCCCCAGCATTTT. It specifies CASSATGGYQPQHF.

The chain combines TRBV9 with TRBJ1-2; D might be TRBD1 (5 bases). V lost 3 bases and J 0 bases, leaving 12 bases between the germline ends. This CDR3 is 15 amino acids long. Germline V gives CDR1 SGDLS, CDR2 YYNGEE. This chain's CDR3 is CASSGKGIANYGYTF. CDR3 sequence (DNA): TGTGCCAGCAGCGGTAAGGGGATCGCTAACTATGGCTACACCTTC.

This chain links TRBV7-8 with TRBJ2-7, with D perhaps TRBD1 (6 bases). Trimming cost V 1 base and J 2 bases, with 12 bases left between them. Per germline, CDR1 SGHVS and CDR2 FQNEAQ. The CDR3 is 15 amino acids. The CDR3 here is CASSLVGGNPYEQYF. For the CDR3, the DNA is TGTGCCAGCAGCTTAGTAGGGGGAAACCCCTACGAGCAGTACTTC.

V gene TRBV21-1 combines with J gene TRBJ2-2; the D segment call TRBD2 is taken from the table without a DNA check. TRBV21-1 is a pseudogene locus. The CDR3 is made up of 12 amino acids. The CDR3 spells CASSVEAGELFF. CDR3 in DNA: TGTGCCAGCAGCGTGGAGGCCGGGGAGCTGTTTTTT.

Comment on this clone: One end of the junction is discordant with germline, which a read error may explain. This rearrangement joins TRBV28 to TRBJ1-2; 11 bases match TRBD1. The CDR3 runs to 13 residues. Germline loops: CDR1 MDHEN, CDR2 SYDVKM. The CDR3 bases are TGTGCCAGCAGTTCCGGGACAGGGGGGTGGGAGCCCTTC. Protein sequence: CASSSGTGGWEPF.

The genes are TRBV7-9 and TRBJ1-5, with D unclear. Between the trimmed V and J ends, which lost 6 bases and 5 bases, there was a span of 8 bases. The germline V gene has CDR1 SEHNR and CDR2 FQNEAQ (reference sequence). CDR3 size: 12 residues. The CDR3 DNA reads TGTGCCAGCAGTTATCCAGATCAGCCCCAGCATTTT. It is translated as CASSYPDQPQHF.

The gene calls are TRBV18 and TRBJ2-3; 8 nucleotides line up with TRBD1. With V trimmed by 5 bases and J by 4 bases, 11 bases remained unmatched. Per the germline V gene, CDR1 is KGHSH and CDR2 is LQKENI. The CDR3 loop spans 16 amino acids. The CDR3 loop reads CASSVTGTGGADTQYF. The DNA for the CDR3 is TGTGCCAGCTCAGTAACCGGGACAGGAGGCGCAGATACGCAGTATTTT.

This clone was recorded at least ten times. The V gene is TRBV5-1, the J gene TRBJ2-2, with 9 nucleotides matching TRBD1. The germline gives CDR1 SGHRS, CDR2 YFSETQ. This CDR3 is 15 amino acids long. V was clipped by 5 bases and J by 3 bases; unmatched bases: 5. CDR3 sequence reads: CASSGGQGYTGELFF. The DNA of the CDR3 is TGCGCCAGCAGTGGGGGACAGGGCTACACCGGGGAGCTGTTTTTT.

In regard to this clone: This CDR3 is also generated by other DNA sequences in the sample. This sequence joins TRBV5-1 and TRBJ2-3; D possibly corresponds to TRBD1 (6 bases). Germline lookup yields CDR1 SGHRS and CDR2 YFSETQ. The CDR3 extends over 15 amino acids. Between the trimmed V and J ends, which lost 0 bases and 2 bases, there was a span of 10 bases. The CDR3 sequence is CASSLEGQHTDTQYF. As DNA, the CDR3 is TGCGCCAGCAGCTTGGAAGGACAGCACACAGATACGCAGTATTTT.

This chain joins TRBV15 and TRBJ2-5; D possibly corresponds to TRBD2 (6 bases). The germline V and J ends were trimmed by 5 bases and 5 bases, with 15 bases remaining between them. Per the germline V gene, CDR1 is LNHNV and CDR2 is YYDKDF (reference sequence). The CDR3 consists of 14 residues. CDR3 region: CATSGARLAETQYF. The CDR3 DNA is TGTGCCACCAGCGGGGCCCGGCTAGCGGAGACCCAGTACTTC.

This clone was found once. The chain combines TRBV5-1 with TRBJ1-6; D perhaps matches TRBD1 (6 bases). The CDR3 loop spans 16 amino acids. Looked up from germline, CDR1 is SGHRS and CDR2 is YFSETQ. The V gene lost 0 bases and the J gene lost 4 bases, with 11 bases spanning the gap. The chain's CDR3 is CASSLAGARYNSPLHF. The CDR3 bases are TGCGCCAGCAGCTTGGCAGGGGCCCGTTATAATTCACCCCTCCACTTT.

CDR3 sequence reads: CASSLAGNTEAFF. In DNA, the CDR3 is TGTGCCAGCAGCTTGGCAGGGAACACTGAAGCTTTCTTT. The rearrangement uses TRBV5-4 and TRBJ1-1; D is unclear. The CDR3 consists of 13 residues. CDR1 SGHNT and CDR2 YYREEE come from the germline V gene (reference sequence). V was pared by 0 bases and J by 1 base, with 4 bases between.

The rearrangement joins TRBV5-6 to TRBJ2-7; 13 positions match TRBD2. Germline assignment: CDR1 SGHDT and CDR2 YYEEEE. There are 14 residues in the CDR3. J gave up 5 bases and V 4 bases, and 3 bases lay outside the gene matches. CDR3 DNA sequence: TGTGCCAGCAGCCGGACTAGCGGGGGCAACGAGCAGTACTTC. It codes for CASSRTSGGNEQYF.

The CDR3 DNA reads as TGTGCCAGCAGTGTCACGGCGGGACTAGAGTACAATGAGCAGTTCTTC. Translation: CASSVTAGLEYNEQFF. The V gene is TRBV6-1, the J gene TRBJ2-1; 8 nucleotides align to TRBD2. V shed 4 bases, J shed 4 bases, and the junction held 9 bases outside the gene matches. Germline V gene data show CDR1 as MNHNS and CDR2 as SASEGT. The CDR3 extends over 16 amino acids.

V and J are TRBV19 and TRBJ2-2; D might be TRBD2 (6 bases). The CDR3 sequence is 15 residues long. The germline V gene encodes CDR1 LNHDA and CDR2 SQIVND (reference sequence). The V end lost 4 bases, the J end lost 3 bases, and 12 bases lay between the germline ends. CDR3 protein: CASSSFGTYTGELFF. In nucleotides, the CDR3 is TGTGCCAGTAGTAGCTTTGGGACTTACACCGGGGAGCTGTTTTTT.

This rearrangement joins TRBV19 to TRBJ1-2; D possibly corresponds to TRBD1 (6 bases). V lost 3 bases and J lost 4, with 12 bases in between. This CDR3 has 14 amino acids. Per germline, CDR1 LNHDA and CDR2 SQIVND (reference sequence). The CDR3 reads CASSITQGGYGYTF. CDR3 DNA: TGTGCCAGTAGTATTACACAGGGTGGCTATGGCTACACCTTC.

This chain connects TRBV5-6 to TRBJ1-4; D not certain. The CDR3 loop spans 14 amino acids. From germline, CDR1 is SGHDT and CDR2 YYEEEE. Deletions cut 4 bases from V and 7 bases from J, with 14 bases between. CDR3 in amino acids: CASSLIRGGEKLFF. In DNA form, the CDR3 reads TGTGCCAGCAGCCTCATCCGGGGTGGTGAAAAACTGTTTTTT. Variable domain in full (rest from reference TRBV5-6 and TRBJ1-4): DAGVTQSPTHLIKTRGQQVTLRCSPKSGHDTVSWYQQALGQGPQFIFQYYEEEERQRGNFPDRFSGHQFPNYSSELNVNALLLGDSALYLCASSLIRGGEKLFFGSGTQLSVL.

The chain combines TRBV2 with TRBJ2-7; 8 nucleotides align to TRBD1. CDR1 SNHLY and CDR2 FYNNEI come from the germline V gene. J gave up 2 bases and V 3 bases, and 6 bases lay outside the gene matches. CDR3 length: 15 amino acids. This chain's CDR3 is CASSDGDRTTYEQYF. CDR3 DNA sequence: TGTGCCAGCAGTGATGGGGACAGGACCACCTACGAGCAGTACTTC.